This passage covers 5 T cell receptor beta chains from one sample sequenced in a study of T cell repertoires in cytomegalovirus infection. TCRdb used MiXCR to reprocess the reads, holding one entry per CDR3 protein. The top ten hold around 8% of the sample, which has roughly 600,000 distinct CDR3 sequences, approximately 24% seen once. Sequencing input: CD8+ T cells from PBMCs. These receptor sequences come from a human donor in good health (CMV status not recorded). Some clones in this sample may be carry-over from other donors' samples.

The J gene is TRBJ2-7, the V gene TRBV29-1; TRBD1 might be the D (6 bases). The CDR3 runs to 13 residues. V lost 4 bases and J lost 0, with 10 bases in between. CDR1 and CDR2 (germline): SQVTM, ANQGSEA. CDR3 residues: CSVAPDSSYEQYF. CDR3 in DNA: TGCAGCGTTGCCCCGGACAGCTCCTACGAGCAGTACTTC.

Many counts were recorded for this clonotype. The chain links TRBV7-6 to TRBJ2-7, with a weak D call TRBD1 (5 bases). The V end lost 1 base, the J end lost 3 bases, and 10 bases lay between the germline ends. The CDR3 is 14 residues long. Looked up from germline, CDR1 is SGHVS and CDR2 is FNYEAQ. The CDR3 coding sequence is TGTGCCAGCAGCTTAGATTTCCAGGGCTACGAGCAGTACTTC. Amino acid sequence: CASSLDFQGYEQYF.

The chain recombines TRBV12-3 or TRBV12-4 with TRBJ1-1; 8 bases fit TRBD1. This CDR3 is built from 16 residues. Losses at the gene ends were 5 bases for V and 3 bases for J; bases not matched to a gene: 11. In DNA, the CDR3 is TGTGCCAGCAGTGAAACCGGGACAGGTACCGACACTGAAGCTTTCTTT. This gives the protein CASSETGTGTDTEAFF.

This clonotype appeared a few times. The chain is built from TRBV7-2 and TRBJ1-2; no reliable D call. The germline V gene encodes CDR1 SGHTA and CDR2 FQGNSA. V was trimmed by 1 base and J by 5 bases, leaving 14 bases between them. The CDR3 has 15 residues. The CDR3 region is CASSLVGADPYGYTF. The CDR3 DNA reads as TGTGCCAGCAGCTTAGTCGGCGCTGACCCTTATGGCTACACCTTC.

This clonotype was seen at least ten times. The V and J genes are TRBV7-2 and TRBJ1-2; D gene unclear. V lost 7 bases, J lost 4 bases, and 19 bases lay in between. Germline V gene data show CDR1 as SGHTA and CDR2 as FQGNSA. The CDR3 contains 15 residues. For the CDR3, the DNA is TGTGCCAGCAACCTACGGGCTCCAAGGCCCTATGGCTACACCTTC. It specifies CASNLRAPRPYGYTF.